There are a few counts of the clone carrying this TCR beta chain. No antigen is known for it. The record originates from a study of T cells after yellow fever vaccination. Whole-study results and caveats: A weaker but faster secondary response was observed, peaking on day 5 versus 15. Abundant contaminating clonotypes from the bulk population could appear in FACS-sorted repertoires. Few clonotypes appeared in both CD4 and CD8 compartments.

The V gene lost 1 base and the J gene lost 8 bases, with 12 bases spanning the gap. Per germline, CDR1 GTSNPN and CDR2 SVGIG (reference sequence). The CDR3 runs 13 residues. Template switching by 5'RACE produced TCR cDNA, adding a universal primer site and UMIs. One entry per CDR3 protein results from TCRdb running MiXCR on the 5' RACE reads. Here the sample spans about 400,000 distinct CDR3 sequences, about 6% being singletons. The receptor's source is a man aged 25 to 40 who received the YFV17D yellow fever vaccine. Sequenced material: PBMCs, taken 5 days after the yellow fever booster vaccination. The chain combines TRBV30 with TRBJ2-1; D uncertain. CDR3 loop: CAWSGGRSDEQFF. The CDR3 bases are TGTGCCTGGAGTGGCGGACGGAGCGATGAGCAGTTCTTC.